This TCR beta chain originates from a study of cytomegalovirus exposure and HLA in healthy donors. Germline assignment: CDR1 SGHAT and CDR2 FQNNGV. The CDR3 runs to 15 residues. PCR was performed using 60 Vbeta and 13 Jbeta primers. Authors' analysis steps: Unique TCR beta chains numbered approximately 80 million in a later analysis, with around 10 million shared. This table comes from immunoSEQ multiplex PCR, and its TCRdb copy is limited to in-frame clones, with some not included. Clonal size and the V and J genes are those of that table, whereas D and trimming came from the DNA. Here the sample spans approximately 130,000 clones, about 85% being singletons. Findings of the study overall: The authors later found TCR association rates varying by HLA locus, with DRB1 most and HLA-C fewest. Associated with cytomegalovirus, according to the listing, were fewer than 200 TCR beta chains. Across donors, most TCRs were seen rarely, yet some public ones were widespread.

Concerning this clone: The antigen is not known. One end of the junction is discordant with germline, which a read error may explain. Other nucleotide sequences in the sample specify the same CDR3.

The TCR comes from a woman in her thirties in good health and CMV-seropositive. The sample comprised PBMCs. The chain has TRBV11-2 and TRBJ2-7; 7 bases align to TRBD2. The CDR3, as DNA: TGCGCCAGCAGCTTAGCGACTAGCAACCCCTACGAGCAGTACTTC. It yields the protein CASSLATSNPYEQYF.